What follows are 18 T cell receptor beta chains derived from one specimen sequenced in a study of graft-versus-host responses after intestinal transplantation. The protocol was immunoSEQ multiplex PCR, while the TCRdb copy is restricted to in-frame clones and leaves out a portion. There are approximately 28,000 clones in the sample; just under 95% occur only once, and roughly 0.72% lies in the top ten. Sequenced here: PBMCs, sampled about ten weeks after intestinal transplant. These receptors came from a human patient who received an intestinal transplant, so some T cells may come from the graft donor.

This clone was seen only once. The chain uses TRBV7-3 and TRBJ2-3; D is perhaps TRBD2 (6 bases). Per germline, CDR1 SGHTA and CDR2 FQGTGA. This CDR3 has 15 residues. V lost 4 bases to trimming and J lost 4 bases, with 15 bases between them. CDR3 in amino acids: CASSSRLGGADTQYF. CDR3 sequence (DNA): TGTGCCAGCAGCTCGCGCCTGGGCGGGGCAGATACGCAGTATTTT.

CDR3 nucleotide sequence: TGTGCCAGCAGTGACGGGAACACAGATACGCAGTATTTT. Its translation: CASSDGNTDTQYF. The J gene is TRBJ2-3, the V gene TRBV6-4; D gene unclear. The germline V and J ends were trimmed by 2 bases and 2 bases, with 5 bases remaining between them. The CDR3 sequence is 13 residues long. Germline V gene sequence: CDR1 MRHNA, CDR2 SNTAGT.

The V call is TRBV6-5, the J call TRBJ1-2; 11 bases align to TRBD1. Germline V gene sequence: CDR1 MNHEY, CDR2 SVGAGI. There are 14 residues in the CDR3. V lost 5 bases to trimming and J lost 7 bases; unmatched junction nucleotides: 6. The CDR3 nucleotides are TGTGCCAGCAGTCCCGGACAGGGGGCGGGTGGCTACACCTTC. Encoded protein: CASSPGQGAGGYTF.

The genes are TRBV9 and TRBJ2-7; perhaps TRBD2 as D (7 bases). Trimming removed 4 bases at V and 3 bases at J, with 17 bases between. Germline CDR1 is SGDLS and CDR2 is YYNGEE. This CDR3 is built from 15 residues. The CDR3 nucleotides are TGTGCCAGCAGCCCAGATAGGGGGGGACTCTACGAGCAGTACTTC. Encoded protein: CASSPDRGGLYEQYF. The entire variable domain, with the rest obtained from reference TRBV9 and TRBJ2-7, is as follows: DSGVTQTPKHLITATGQRVTLRCSPRSGDLSVYWYQQSLDQGLQFLIQYYNGEERAKGNILERFSAQQFPDLHSELNLSSLELGDSALYFCASSPDRGGLYEQYFGPGTRLTVT.

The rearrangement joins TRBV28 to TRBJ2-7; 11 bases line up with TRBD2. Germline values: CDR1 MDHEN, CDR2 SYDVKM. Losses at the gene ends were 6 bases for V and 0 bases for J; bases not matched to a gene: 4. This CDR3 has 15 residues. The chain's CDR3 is CASRTGTSGSYEQYF. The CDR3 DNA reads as TGTGCCAGCAGGACCGGGACTAGCGGCTCCTACGAGCAGTACTTC.

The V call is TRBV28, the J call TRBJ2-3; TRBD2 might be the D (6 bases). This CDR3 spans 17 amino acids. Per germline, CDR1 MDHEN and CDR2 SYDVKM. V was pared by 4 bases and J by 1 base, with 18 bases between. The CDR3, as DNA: TGTGCCAGCAGTTGGAGGGGCATAGCGGCCCGCACAGATACGCAGTATTTT. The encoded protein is CASSWRGIAARTDTQYF. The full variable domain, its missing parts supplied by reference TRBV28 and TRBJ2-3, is DVKVTQSSRYLVKRTGEKVFLECVQDMDHENMFWYRQDPGLGLRLIYFSYDVKMKEKGDIPEGYSVSREKKERFSLILESASTNQTSMYLCASSWRGIAARTDTQYFGPGTRLTVL.

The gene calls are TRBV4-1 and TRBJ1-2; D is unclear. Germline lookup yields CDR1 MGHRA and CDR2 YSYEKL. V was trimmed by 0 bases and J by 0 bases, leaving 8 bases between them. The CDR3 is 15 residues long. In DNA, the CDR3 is TGCGCCAGCAGCCAAGAGGGCCTAGCTAACTATGGCTACACCTTC. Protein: CASSQEGLANYGYTF.

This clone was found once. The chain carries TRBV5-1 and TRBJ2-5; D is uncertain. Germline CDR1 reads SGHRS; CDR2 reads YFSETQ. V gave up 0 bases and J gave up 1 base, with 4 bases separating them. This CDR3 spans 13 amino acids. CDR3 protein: CASSLGPQETQYF. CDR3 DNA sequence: TGCGCCAGCAGCTTGGGGCCCCAAGAGACCCAGTACTTC.

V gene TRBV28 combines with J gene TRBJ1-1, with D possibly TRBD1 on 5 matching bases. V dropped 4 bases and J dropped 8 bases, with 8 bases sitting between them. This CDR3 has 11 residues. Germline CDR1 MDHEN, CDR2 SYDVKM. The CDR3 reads CASSSRQEAFF. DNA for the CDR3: TGTGCCAGCAGTTCCCGACAGGAAGCTTTCTTT.

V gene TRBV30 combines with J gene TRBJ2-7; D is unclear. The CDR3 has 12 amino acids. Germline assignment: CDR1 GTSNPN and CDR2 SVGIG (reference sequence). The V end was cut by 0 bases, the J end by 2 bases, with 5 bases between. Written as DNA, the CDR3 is TGTGCCTGGAGTGTACTGGCCTACGAGCAGTACTTC. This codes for CAWSVLAYEQYF. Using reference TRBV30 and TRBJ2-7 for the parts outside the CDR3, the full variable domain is SQTIHQWPATLVQPVGSPLSLECTVEGTSNPNLYWYRQAAGRGLQLLFYSVGIGQISSEVPQNLSASRPQDRQFILSSKKLLLSDSGFYLCAWSVLAYEQYFGPGTRLTVT.

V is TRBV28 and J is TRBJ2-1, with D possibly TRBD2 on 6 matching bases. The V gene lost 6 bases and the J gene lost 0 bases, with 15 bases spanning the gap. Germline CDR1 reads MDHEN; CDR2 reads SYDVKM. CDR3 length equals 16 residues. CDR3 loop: CASRGRRDPSYNEQFF. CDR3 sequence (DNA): TGTGCCAGCAGGGGGCGGCGGGACCCCTCCTACAATGAGCAGTTCTTC.

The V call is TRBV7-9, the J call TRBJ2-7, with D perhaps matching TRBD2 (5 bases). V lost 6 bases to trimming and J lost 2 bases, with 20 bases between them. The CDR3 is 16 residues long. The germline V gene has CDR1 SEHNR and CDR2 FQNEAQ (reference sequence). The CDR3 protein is CASSRESSGVTYEQYF. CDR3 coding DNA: TGTGCCAGCAGTAGGGAATCGAGCGGTGTAACCTACGAGCAGTACTTC.

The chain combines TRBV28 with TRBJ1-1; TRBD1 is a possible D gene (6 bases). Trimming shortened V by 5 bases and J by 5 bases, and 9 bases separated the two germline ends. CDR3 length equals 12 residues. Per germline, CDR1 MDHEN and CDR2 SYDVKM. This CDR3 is CASSTTGTEAFF. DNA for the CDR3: TGTGCCAGCAGTACCACAGGGACTGAAGCTTTCTTT.

DNA for the CDR3: TGTGCCAGCAGCTTAGCCGACAGCTCCTACGAGCAGTACTTC. This gives the protein CASSLADSSYEQYF. The chain links TRBV11-2 to TRBJ2-7, with D perhaps matching TRBD1 (5 bases). V lost 1 base, J lost 0 bases, and 7 bases lay in between. This CDR3 spans 14 amino acids. Per germline, CDR1 SGHAT and CDR2 FQNNGV.

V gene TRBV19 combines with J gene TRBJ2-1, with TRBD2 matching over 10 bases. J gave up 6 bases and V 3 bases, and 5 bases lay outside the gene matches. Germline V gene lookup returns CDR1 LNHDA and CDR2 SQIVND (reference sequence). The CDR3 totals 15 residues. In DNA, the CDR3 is TGTGCCAGTAGTATCGCTAGCGGGAGCCTCAATGAGCAGTTCTTC. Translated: CASSIASGSLNEQFF.

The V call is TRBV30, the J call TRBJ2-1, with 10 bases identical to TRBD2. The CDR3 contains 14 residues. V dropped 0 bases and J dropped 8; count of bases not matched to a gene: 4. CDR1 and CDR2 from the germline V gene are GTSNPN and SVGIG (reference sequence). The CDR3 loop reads CAWSVEAGGDEQFF. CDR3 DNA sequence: TGTGCCTGGAGTGTAGAAGCGGGAGGGGATGAGCAGTTCTTC.

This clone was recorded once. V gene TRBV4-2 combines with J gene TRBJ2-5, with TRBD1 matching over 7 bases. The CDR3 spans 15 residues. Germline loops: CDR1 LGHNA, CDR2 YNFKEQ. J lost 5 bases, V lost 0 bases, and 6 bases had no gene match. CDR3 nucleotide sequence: TGTGCCAGCAGCCAAGATCGAGGGGGCGAGGAGACCCAGTACTTC. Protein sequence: CASSQDRGGEETQYF.

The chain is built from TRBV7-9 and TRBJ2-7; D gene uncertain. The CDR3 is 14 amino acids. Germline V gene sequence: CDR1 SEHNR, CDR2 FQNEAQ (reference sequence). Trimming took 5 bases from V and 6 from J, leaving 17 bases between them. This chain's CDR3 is CASSPSGPQSEQYF. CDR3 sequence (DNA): TGTGCCAGCAGCCCCTCCGGACCCCAAAGCGAGCAGTACTTC.